This TCR beta chain originates from a study of persistence of HIV-infected CD4 T cells. Between the trimmed V and J ends, which lost 7 bases and 12 bases, there was a span of 19 bases. CDR3 length: 14 amino acids. CDR1 LGHNT and CDR2 FRNRAP come from the germline V gene. As regards this clone: The antigen remains unidentified.

The stimulus was lysate of CMV-infected fibroblasts, 10 ug/mL. Memory cells lacking CD40L and CD69 with high CD45RO were sorted. The libraries were made with immunoSEQ version 4 in survey mode. Assay used: immunoSEQ multiplex PCR; TCRdb lists only in-frame clones, some missing. The table records tens of thousands of clones, around 75% of them present only once. This clonotype was sampled from an adult man with HIV who was CMV-seropositive. The sample here was CD4+ T cells sorted from PBMCs after roughly 18-hour stimulation, taken from a patient who received antiretroviral therapy. The V call is TRBV12-5, the J call TRBJ1-6, with D tentatively TRBD1 (5 bases). The CDR3 DNA reads as TGTGCTAGTGCCTCCAGGGACGGACGGGGACCCCTCCACTTT. This codes for CASASRDGRGPLHF.